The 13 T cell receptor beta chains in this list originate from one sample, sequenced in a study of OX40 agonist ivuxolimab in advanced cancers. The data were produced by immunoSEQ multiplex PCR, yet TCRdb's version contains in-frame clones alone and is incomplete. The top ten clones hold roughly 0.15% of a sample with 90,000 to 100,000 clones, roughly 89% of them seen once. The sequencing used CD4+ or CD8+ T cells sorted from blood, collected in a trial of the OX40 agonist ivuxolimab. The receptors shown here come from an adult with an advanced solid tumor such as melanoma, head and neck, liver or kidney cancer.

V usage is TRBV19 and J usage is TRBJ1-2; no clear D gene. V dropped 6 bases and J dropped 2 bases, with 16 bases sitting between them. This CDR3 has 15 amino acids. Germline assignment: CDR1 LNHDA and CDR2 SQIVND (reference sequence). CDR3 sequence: CASSIGPGKNYGYTF. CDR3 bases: TGTGCCAGTAGCATCGGGCCCGGGAAGAACTATGGCTACACCTTC.

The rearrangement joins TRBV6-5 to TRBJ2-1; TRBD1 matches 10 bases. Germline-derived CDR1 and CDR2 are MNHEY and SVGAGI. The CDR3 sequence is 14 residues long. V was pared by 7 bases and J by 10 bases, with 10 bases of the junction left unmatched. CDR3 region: CASTIGTGVGEQFF. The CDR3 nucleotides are TGTGCCAGCACCATCGGGACAGGGGTCGGCGAGCAGTTCTTC.

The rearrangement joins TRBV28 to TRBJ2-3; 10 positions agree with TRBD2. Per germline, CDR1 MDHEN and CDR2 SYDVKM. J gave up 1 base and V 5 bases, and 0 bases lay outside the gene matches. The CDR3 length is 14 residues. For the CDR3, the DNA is TGTGCCAGCAGTCTAGCGGGAGGCACAGATACGCAGTATTTT. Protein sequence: CASSLAGGTDTQYF. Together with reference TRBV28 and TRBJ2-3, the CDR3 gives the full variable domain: DVKVTQSSRYLVKRTGEKVFLECVQDMDHENMFWYRQDPGLGLRLIYFSYDVKMKEKGDIPEGYSVSREKKERFSLILESASTNQTSMYLCASSLAGGTDTQYFGPGTRLTVL.

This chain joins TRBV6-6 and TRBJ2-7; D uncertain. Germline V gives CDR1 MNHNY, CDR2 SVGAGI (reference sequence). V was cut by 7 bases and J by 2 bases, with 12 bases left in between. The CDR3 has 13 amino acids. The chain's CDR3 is CASTSAGAYEQYF. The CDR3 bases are TGTGCCAGCACCTCGGCCGGAGCCTACGAGCAGTACTTC.

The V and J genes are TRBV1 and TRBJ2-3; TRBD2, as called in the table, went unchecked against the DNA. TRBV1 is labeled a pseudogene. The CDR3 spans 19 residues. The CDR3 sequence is CTSSQVSLAGGTSTDTQYF. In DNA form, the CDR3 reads TGCACCAGCAGCCAAGTTTCACTAGCGGGAGGGACAAGCACAGATACGCAGTATTTT.

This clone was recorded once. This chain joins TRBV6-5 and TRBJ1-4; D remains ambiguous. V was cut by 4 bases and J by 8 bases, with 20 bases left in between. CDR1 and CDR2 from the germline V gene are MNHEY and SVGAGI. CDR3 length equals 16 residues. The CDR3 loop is CASSFIPGPTSEKLFF. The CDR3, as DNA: TGTGCCAGCAGTTTTATCCCGGGCCCCACATCCGAAAAACTGTTTTTT.

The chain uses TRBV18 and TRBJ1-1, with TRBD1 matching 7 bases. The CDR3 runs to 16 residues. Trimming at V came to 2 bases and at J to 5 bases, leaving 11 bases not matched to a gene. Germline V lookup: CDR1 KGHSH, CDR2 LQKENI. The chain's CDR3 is CASSPTGANPGTEAFF. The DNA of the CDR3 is TGTGCCAGCTCACCAACAGGGGCAAATCCTGGGACTGAAGCTTTCTTT.

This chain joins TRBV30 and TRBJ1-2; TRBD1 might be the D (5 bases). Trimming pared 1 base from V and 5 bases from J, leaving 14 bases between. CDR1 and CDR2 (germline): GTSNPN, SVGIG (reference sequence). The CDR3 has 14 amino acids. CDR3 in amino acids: CAWSGGLGRYGYTF. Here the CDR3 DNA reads TGTGCCTGGAGTGGGGGCCTCGGACGGTATGGCTACACCTTC.

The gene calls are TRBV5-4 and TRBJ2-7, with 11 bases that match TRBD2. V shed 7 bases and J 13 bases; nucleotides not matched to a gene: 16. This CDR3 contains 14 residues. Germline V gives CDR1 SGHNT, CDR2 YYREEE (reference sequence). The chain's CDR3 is CASRSPGTSGVFYF. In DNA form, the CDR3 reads TGTGCCAGCCGCAGCCCGGGGACTAGCGGAGTCTTTTACTTC. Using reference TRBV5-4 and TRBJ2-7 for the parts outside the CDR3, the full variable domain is ETGVTQSPTHLIKTRGQQVTLRCSSQSGHNTVSWYQQALGQGPQFIFQYYREEENGRGNFPPRFSGLQFPNYSSELNVNALELDDSALYLCASRSPGTSGVFYFGPGTRLTVT.

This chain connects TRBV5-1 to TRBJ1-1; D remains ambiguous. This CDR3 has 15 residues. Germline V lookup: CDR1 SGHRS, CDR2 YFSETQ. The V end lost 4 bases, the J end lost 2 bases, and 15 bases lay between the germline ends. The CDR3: CASSIGRTLNTEAFF. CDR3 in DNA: TGCGCCAGCAGCATCGGACGGACCTTAAACACTGAAGCTTTCTTT.

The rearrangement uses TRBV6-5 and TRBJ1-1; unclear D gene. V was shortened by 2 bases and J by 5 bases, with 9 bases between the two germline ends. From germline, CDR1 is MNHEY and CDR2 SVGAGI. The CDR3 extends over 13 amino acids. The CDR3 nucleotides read TGTGCCAGCAGTTACGACGGCCAGACTGAAGCTTTCTTT. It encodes CASSYDGQTEAFF.

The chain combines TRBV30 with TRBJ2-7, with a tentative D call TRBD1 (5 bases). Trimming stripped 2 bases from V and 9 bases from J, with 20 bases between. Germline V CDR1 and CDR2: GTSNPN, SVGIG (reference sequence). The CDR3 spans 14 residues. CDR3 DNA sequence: TGTGCCTGGAGTCGGTCAGTACAGGAGCCCAGGCAGTACTTC. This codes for CAWSRSVQEPRQYF. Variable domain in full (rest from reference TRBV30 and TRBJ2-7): SQTIHQWPATLVQPVGSPLSLECTVEGTSNPNLYWYRQAAGRGLQLLFYSVGIGQISSEVPQNLSASRPQDRQFILSSKKLLLSDSGFYLCAWSRSVQEPRQYFGPGTRLTVT.

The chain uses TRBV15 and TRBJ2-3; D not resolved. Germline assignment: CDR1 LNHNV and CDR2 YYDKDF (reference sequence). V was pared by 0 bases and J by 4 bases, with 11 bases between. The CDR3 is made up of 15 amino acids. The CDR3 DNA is TGTGCCACCAGCAGAGACCAGGTCGTTTCAGATACGCAGTATTTT. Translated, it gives CATSRDQVVSDTQYF.